These 15 T cell receptor beta chains came from one sample sequenced in a study of blood T cell repertoires in COVID-19. Repertoires were generated with immunoSEQ multiplex PCR, while TCRdb's copy carries only in-frame clones and drops some. This sample has about 200,000 clones; more than 75% occur once, and the top ten carry roughly 6%. Source material: peripheral blood. The receptors were gathered from a man aged 35-49 years with active or convalescent COVID-19.

V and J are TRBV6-5 and TRBJ1-4; TRBD1 agrees at 8 bases. Germline CDR1 MNHEY, CDR2 SVGAGI. The CDR3 is 14 residues long. V dropped 4 bases and J dropped 4; count of bases not matched to a gene: 2. The CDR3 DNA reads TGTGCCAGCAGTTTTGACAGGGGTAATGAAAAACTGTTTTTT. Encoded protein: CASSFDRGNEKLFF.

This chain links TRBV4-3 with TRBJ1-2, with D possibly TRBD1 on 6 matching bases. Per germline, CDR1 LGHNA and CDR2 YSLEER. V was trimmed by 0 bases and J by 7 bases, leaving 15 bases between them. The CDR3 runs to 15 residues. The CDR3 protein is CASSQDNRAGGGYTF. CDR3 DNA: TGCGCCAGCAGCCAAGATAACAGGGCTGGTGGTGGCTACACCTTC.

V and J are TRBV6-1 and TRBJ1-5, with D tentatively TRBD1 (5 bases). The V and J ends lost 2 bases and 9 bases respectively, with 11 bases between them. CDR1 MNHNS and CDR2 SASEGT come from the germline V gene. The CDR3 runs to 13 residues. The CDR3 DNA follows: TGTGCCAGCAGTGAAACAAGAAGGGGGCCCCAGCATTTT. This gives the protein CASSETRRGPQHF.

The table lists this clone with a count of one. The chain employs TRBV11-1 and TRBJ1-2, with 7 bases that match TRBD1. This CDR3 region has 13 residues. CDR1 and CDR2 (germline): SGHAT, FQDESV (reference sequence). The trim removed 5 bases at V and 4 bases at J, leaving 4 bases unmatched. The CDR3 is CASSRTGGYGYTF. For the CDR3, the DNA is TGTGCCAGCAGCCGGACAGGAGGCTATGGCTACACCTTC.

The chain joins TRBV11-2 to TRBJ1-1, with D perhaps matching TRBD1 (5 bases). Per the germline V gene, CDR1 is SGHAT and CDR2 is FQNNGV. Trimming took 5 bases from V and 1 from J, leaving 14 bases between them. The CDR3 spans 15 residues. The CDR3 here is CASSPSGTQNTEAFF. The CDR3 DNA sequence: TGTGCCAGCAGCCCCTCCGGGACTCAGAACACTGAAGCTTTCTTT.

V is TRBV24-1 and J is TRBJ2-5; 14 bases match TRBD2. The V segment lost 3 bases and the J segment 5 bases; nucleotides outside the gene matches: 7. The germline gives CDR1 KGHDR, CDR2 SFDVKD. The CDR3 consists of 17 residues. The CDR3 here is CATSDRWGLAGAETQYF. CDR3 in DNA: TGTGCCACCAGTGATCGGTGGGGACTAGCGGGAGCGGAGACCCAGTACTTC.

The rearrangement uses TRBV6-1 and TRBJ2-6; a possible D gene is TRBD2 (5 bases). Germline V gene sequence: CDR1 MNHNS, CDR2 SASEGT. The CDR3 totals 17 residues. V lost 4 bases and J 0 bases, leaving 13 bases between the germline ends. The DNA for the CDR3 is TGTGCCAGCAGTGGTTCCCCCGGGAACTCTGGGGCCAACGTCCTGACTTTC. Its protein is CASSGSPGNSGANVLTF.

This clone came up once. V usage is TRBV5-6 and J usage is TRBJ2-7; 12 nucleotides agree with TRBD2. The CDR3 is 16 residues long. The trim removed 0 bases at V and 3 bases at J, leaving 4 bases unmatched. Germline-derived CDR1 and CDR2 are SGHDT and YYEEEE. The CDR3 coding sequence is TGTGCCAGCAGCTTGGCACCGACTAGCGGGAGCTACGAGCAGTACTTC. Protein: CASSLAPTSGSYEQYF.

This chain uses TRBV15 with TRBJ1-2; TRBD1 matches 9 bases. The CDR3 spans 14 residues. CDR1 is LNHNV, CDR2 YYDKDF, per germline (reference sequence). Trimming took 5 bases from V and 2 from J; bases not matched to a gene: 3. This chain's CDR3 is CATSLDRGNYGYTF. In DNA form, the CDR3 reads TGTGCCACCAGCCTGGACAGGGGAAACTATGGCTACACCTTC.

The rearrangement links TRBV24-1 to TRBJ1-4; 10 bases are a match to TRBD1. The trim removed 3 bases at V and 3 bases at J, leaving 3 bases unmatched. Germline lookup yields CDR1 KGHDR and CDR2 SFDVKD. The CDR3 runs to 16 residues. The CDR3 protein is CATSDPGTGANEKLFF. The DNA of the CDR3 is TGTGCCACCAGTGATCCAGGGACAGGGGCTAATGAAAAACTGTTTTTT.

The chain carries TRBV7-2 and TRBJ1-1; D perhaps matches TRBD1 (5 bases). Germline V gene sequence: CDR1 SGHTA, CDR2 FQGNSA. There are 13 residues in the CDR3. The ends were cut back, 1 base at V and 4 bases at J, with 7 bases in the middle. CDR3 nucleotide sequence: TGTGCCAGCAGCTTAGGCAGGGCCACTGAAGCTTTCTTT. Translating gives CASSLGRATEAFF.

The V and J genes are TRBV18 and TRBJ2-7; the D is unclear. Germline CDR1 is KGHSH and CDR2 is LQKENI. This CDR3 is 12 amino acids long. Trimming removed 6 bases at V and 6 bases at J, with 12 bases between. This CDR3 reads CASSQARSEQYF. The CDR3, as DNA: TGTGCCAGCTCCCAGGCAAGAAGCGAGCAGTACTTC.

The chain carries TRBV27 and TRBJ2-7, with D tentatively TRBD2 (6 bases). The CDR3 is 13 amino acids. Germline CDR1 and CDR2: MNHEY and SMNVEV (reference sequence). V lost 7 bases and J lost 1, with 11 bases in between. The CDR3 DNA is TGTGCCAGCACAGGGAGGAATTCCTACGAGCAGTACTTC. Encoded protein: CASTGRNSYEQYF.

This clone appeared a few times. The chain is built from TRBV2 and TRBJ1-1, with 7 nucleotides matching TRBD1. Looked up from germline, CDR1 is SNHLY and CDR2 is FYNNEI. With V trimmed by 4 bases and J by 1 base, 3 bases remained unmatched. The CDR3 length is 14 residues. CDR3 protein: CASSGQGRNTEAFF. The CDR3, as DNA: TGTGCCAGCAGTGGACAGGGAAGGAACACTGAAGCTTTCTTT.

The chain joins TRBV27 to TRBJ2-7; 9 nucleotides line up with TRBD1. Germline CDR1 and CDR2: MNHEY and SMNVEV (reference sequence). The CDR3 sequence is 17 residues long. The junction had 13 bases not matched to a gene; V was cut back by 3 bases and J by 4 bases. The CDR3 nucleotides are TGTGCCAGCAGTTTTGGGACAGGGCCCCTAGGAGGTTACGAGCAGTACTTC. It is translated as CASSFGTGPLGGYEQYF.